Each of the 14 T cell receptor beta chains below was sequenced from the same sample in a study of shared clonotypes between healthy human individuals. This table comes from immunoSEQ multiplex PCR, and its TCRdb copy is limited to in-frame clones, with some not included. The data contain about half a million clones, more than 75% of them seen just once; the ten biggest clones take up 12%. Material for sequencing was PBMCs. The source of these receptors is a woman between 40 and 55 years old in good health. Some clones in this sample may be carry-over from other donors' samples.

The chain recombines TRBV7-9 with TRBJ2-3; 9 bases are shared with TRBD2. Germline CDR1 and CDR2: SEHNR and FQNEAQ (reference sequence). Germline trimming cut 1 base from V and 4 bases from J; bases unmatched to any gene: 3. This CDR3 is built from 15 residues. Here the CDR3 reads CASSLGGRASDTQYF. CDR3 sequence (DNA): TGTGCCAGCAGCTTAGGCGGGAGGGCCTCAGATACGCAGTATTTT.

The chain combines TRBV28 with TRBJ2-4; 9 bases line up with TRBD2. Unmatched junction bases numbered 2, after V lost 5 bases and J lost 0 bases. The CDR3 runs 15 residues. Germline V CDR1 and CDR2: MDHEN, SYDVKM. CDR3 coding DNA: TGTGCCAGCAGTACACTAGCGGGAGCCAAAAACATTCAGTACTTC. The encoded protein is CASSTLAGAKNIQYF.

This clone was recorded at least ten times. The chain employs TRBV6-5 and TRBJ1-5, with a tentative D call TRBD1 (6 bases). The CDR3 spans 13 residues. Trimming removed 6 bases from V and 6 bases from J, with 12 bases in between. The germline V gene encodes CDR1 MNHEY and CDR2 SVGAGI. CDR3 nucleotides: TGTGCCAGCAGCCAGGGGTCGGGTCAGCCCCAGCATTTT. Translated: CASSQGSGQPQHF.

V usage is TRBV27 and J usage is TRBJ2-7; a possible D gene is TRBD2 (6 bases). Germline V gene data show CDR1 as MNHEY and CDR2 as SMNVEV (reference sequence). Trimming took 1 base from V and 6 from J, leaving 16 bases between them. CDR3 length equals 15 residues. CDR3 nucleotides: TGTGCCAGCAGTTTATTCCCGGGAGTCGGTAGCGAGCAGTACTTC. Protein: CASSLFPGVGSEQYF.

In its sample, this clone was seen a few times. This chain joins TRBV2 and TRBJ2-1; 10 bases align to TRBD2. Unmatched junction bases numbered 7, after V lost 8 bases and J lost 6 bases. The CDR3 totals 14 residues. CDR1 and CDR2 (germline): SNHLY, FYNNEI. The CDR3 DNA reads as TGTGCCAGCCTACTAGCGGGATTGTTCAATGAGCAGTTCTTC. Protein product: CASLLAGLFNEQFF.

The CDR3 protein is CTTQPSHYNEQFF. CDR3 sequence (DNA): TGCACGACCCAACCATCCCACTACAATGAGCAGTTCTTC. The chain recombines TRBV29-1 with TRBJ2-1; D remains unclear. The CDR3 length is 13 residues. The germline gives CDR1 SQVTM, CDR2 ANQGSEA.

The sample holds one count of this clone. The CDR3 nucleotides read TGTGCCTGGAGTGTACTTAGTGCAGACTCGCAGTATTTT. This translates into CAWSVLSADSQYF. V usage is TRBV30 and J usage is TRBJ2-3; D is ambiguous. CDR3 length: 13 amino acids. Looked up from germline, CDR1 is GTSNPN and CDR2 is SVGIG (reference sequence). The V gene lost 0 bases and the J gene lost 10 bases, with 14 bases spanning the gap.

The table lists this clone with a count of one. With a far larger clone one base away, a read error is the likely cause. Additional DNA sequences in this sample encode the identical CDR3. This chain joins TRBV7-2 and TRBJ1-5, with TRBD1 as a possible D gene (5 bases). Trimming took off 3 bases at V and 7 bases at J, with 19 bases between the two ends. This CDR3 is 16 amino acids long. Germline CDR1 reads SGHTA; CDR2 reads FQGNSA. The DNA for the CDR3 is TGTGCCAGCAGCTTGGTCTTGGGGGGGAATAACCAGCCCCAGCATTTT. It encodes CASSLVLGGNNQPQHF.

The V call is TRBV6-5, the J call TRBJ2-1, with D perhaps matching TRBD2 (6 bases). The CDR3 has 16 residues. The germline CDR1 and CDR2 sequences are MNHEY and SVGAGI. V dropped 0 bases and J dropped 3 bases, with 12 bases sitting between them. This CDR3 reads CASSYSLAPYYNEQFF. CDR3 bases: TGTGCCAGCAGTTACTCACTAGCACCTTACTACAATGAGCAGTTCTTC.

The rearrangement joins TRBV4-3 to TRBJ2-7; 7 bases align to TRBD2. CDR1 and CDR2 from the germline V gene are LGHNA and YSLEER. The J segment lost 3 bases and the V segment lost 2 bases, leaving 10 bases of the junction unmatched. The CDR3 is 16 amino acids. This CDR3 reads CASSQTPGGEGYEQYF. DNA for the CDR3: TGCGCCAGCAGCCAAACTCCCGGAGGGGAGGGCTACGAGCAGTACTTC.

The chain carries TRBV7-3 and TRBJ2-7; 10 positions match TRBD1. Trimming cost V 5 bases and J 3 bases; bases outside gene matches: 1. Looked up from germline, CDR1 is SGHTA and CDR2 is FQGTGA. CDR3 length: 13 amino acids. The CDR3 is CASSRDRGYEQYF. The CDR3 bases are TGTGCCAGCAGCCGGGACAGGGGCTACGAGCAGTACTTC.

The chain uses TRBV5-6 and TRBJ2-1; 10 positions match TRBD2. Germline CDR1 and CDR2: SGHDT and YYEEEE. The V gene end was trimmed by 2 bases and the J gene end by 4 bases; junction bases not matched to a gene: 6. This CDR3 region has 16 residues. CDR3 loop: CASSLASGSIYNEQFF. CDR3 nucleotides: TGTGCCAGCAGCTTAGCTAGCGGGAGCATTTACAATGAGCAGTTCTTC.

About this clone itself: Possible read error: a much larger clone is one base away. The chain has TRBV30 and TRBJ2-3; unclear D gene. CDR3 size: 12 residues. Germline CDR1 is GTSNPN and CDR2 is SVGIG (reference sequence). The CDR3 DNA sequence: TGTGCCTGGAGTGGCAGCACAGATATGCAGTATTTT. Its protein is CAWSGSTDMQYF.

The V and J genes are TRBV7-2 and TRBJ2-7; tentatively, D is TRBD1 or TRBD2 (5 bases each). The V gene lost 4 bases and the J gene lost 10 bases, with 11 bases spanning the gap. This CDR3 has 11 residues. In germline, CDR1 is SGHTA, CDR2 FQGNSA. CDR3 protein: CASSSGTPQYF. In DNA, the CDR3 is TGTGCCAGCAGCTCCGGGACCCCCCAGTACTTC.